These T cell receptor beta chains were read from a single sample in a study of cytomegalovirus exposure and HLA in healthy donors. TCRdb's copy holds only in-frame clones and misses some; the assay was immunoSEQ multiplex PCR. Here the sample spans about 92,000 clones, over 75% being singletons. The sequencing input was PBMCs. These receptors were obtained from a girl between 2 and 10 years old in good health and CMV-seropositive. Both conserved end residues are part of each CDR3. The order of the fields is J gene, clone size, V gene, D gene, CDR3 protein, CDR3 DNA. The D gene is left open where the match is weak. Expanded clones are given a class, and other clones once, few, many or no size at all.

TRBJ1-2 | NA | TRBV28 | TRBD1 | CASSLGDRGYGYTF | TGTGCCAGCAGTTTAGGGGACAGGGGCTATGGCTACACCTTC
TRBJ2-7 | NA | TRBV5-8 | TRBD1 | CANPTPGQGHEQYF | TGTGCCAACCCTACCCCGGGACAGGGCCACGAGCAGTACTTC
TRBJ2-1 | NA | TRBV9 | TRBD2 | CASSLNSGKDYNEQFF | TGTGCCAGCAGCTTGAACAGCGGGAAGGATTACAATGAGCAGTTCTTC
TRBJ2-7 | NA | TRBV27 | TRBD2 | CASSLVAGGGEQYF | TGTGCCAGCAGTTTAGTAGCGGGAGGAGGCGAGCAGTACTTC
TRBJ1-1 | NA | TRBV30 | TRBD1 | CAWSTGESAFF | TGTGCCTGGAGTACAGGGGAATCAGCTTTCTTT
TRBJ2-7 | NA | TRBV13 | TRBD2 | CASSSPGGEGEQYF | TGTGCCAGCAGCTCACCGGGGGGGGAGGGCGAGCAGTACTTC
TRBJ2-3 | few | TRBV6-5 | TRBD1 | CASTDREVGTQYF | TGTGCCAGCACCGACAGGGAAGTCGGTACGCAGTATTTT
TRBJ1-2 | NA | TRBV2 | TRBD1 | CASLFEAGGSDGYTF | TGTGCCAGCCTCTTCGAGGCAGGGGGATCGGATGGCTACACCTTC
TRBJ2-3 | NA | TRBV11-3 | TRBD2 | CASSLGTSGIDTQYF | TGTGCCAGCAGCTTAGGGACTAGCGGGATAGATACGCAGTATTTT
TRBJ1-3 | NA | TRBV27 | TRBD1 | CASSGTGRLSGNTIYF | TGTGCCAGCAGTGGGACAGGGCGATTGTCTGGAAACACCATATATTTT
TRBJ1-4 | NA | TRBV2 | NA | CASSDAWTDNEKLFF | TGTGCCAGCAGTGATGCCTGGACAGATAATGAAAAACTGTTTTTT
TRBJ1-1 | NA | TRBV5-1 | TRBD1 | CASSVQGVPNTEAFF | TGCGCCAGCAGCGTTCAGGGGGTGCCGAACACTGAAGCTTTCTTT
TRBJ1-2 | NA | TRBV30 | NA | CAWSGAGGYTF | TGTGCCTGGAGTGGGGCCGGTGGCTACACCTTC
TRBJ1-2 | NA | TRBV28 | TRBD1 | CASSFGQGAQSAGGYTF | TGTGCCAGCAGTTTCGGGCAGGGGGCGCAATCGGCCGGTGGCTACACCTTC
TRBJ1-1 | NA | TRBV19 | NA | CASSDRRNTEAFF | TGTGCCAGTAGTGACAGAAGGAACACTGAAGCTTTCTTT
TRBJ2-7 | NA | TRBV5-1 | TRBD1 | CASSPYDRGYEQYF | TGCGCCAGCAGCCCTTATGACAGGGGGTACGAGCAGTACTTC
TRBJ1-1 | NA | TRBV5-4 | NA | CASSLGRTEAFF | TGTGCCAGCAGCTTGGGTCGCACTGAAGCTTTCTTT
TRBJ2-7 | NA | TRBV28 | TRBD2 | CASSLGLAGVLSYEQYF | TGTGCCAGCAGCCTGGGACTAGCGGGGGTCCTCTCCTACGAGCAGTACTTC
TRBJ1-2 | NA | TRBV5-8 | TRBD1 | CASSSPGQGARNYGYTF | TGTGCCAGCAGCTCCCCGGGACAGGGGGCTCGGAACTATGGCTACACCTTC
TRBJ2-7 | NA | TRBV10-3 | TRBD2 | CAIRSAAGPNLQYF | TGTGCCATCAGATCCGCAGCGGGACCTAATCTGCAGTACTTC
TRBJ2-7 | once | TRBV18 | TRBD1 | CASSPSGTGTYEQYF | TGTGCCAGCTCACCCTCCGGGACAGGGACCTACGAGCAGTACTTC
TRBJ2-6 | NA | TRBV28 | NA | CASSLQSGANVLTF | TGTGCCAGCAGTTTACAATCTGGGGCCAACGTCCTGACTTTC
TRBJ2-1 | NA | TRBV7-3 | TRBD2 | CASSLGAPGLTYNEQFF | TGTGCCAGCAGCTTAGGCGCCCCGGGACTAACCTACAATGAGCAGTTCTTC
TRBJ1-1 | NA | TRBV2 | TRBD1 | CASARDSDTEAFF | TGTGCCAGCGCCCGGGACAGCGACACTGAAGCTTTCTTT
TRBJ2-3 | NA | TRBV6-5 | NA | CASSQTADTQYF | TGTGCCAGCAGCCAAACTGCGGATACGCAGTATTTT
TRBJ2-5 | NA | TRBV6-5 | TRBD2 | CASSSGGETQYF | TGTGCCAGCAGTTCGGGAGGGGAGACCCAGTACTTC
TRBJ2-7 | NA | TRBV27 | NA | CASSLLGAEQYF | TGTGCCAGCAGTTTACTGGGGGCCGAGCAGTACTTC
TRBJ2-7 | NA | TRBV11-1 | TRBD2 | CASSLRLAGHEQYF | TGTGCCAGCAGCCTTCGACTAGCGGGGCACGAGCAGTACTTC